The following is a TCR beta chain sequence with its context. Per the study methods: Estimation of nucleated cell counts was performed using reference gene primer amplification. TCRdb's table, derived via immunoSEQ multiplex PCR, lists solely in-frame clones and lacks some. V and J calls plus clone size are reproduced from that table; the DNA served to infer D and trimming. The sample records about 140,000 clones, around nine tenths being singletons. These data originate in a study of blood T cell repertoires in COVID-19. V lost 4 bases, J lost 2 bases, and 8 bases stayed unmatched. The CDR3 spans 17 residues. Per the germline V gene, CDR1 is SGHRS and CDR2 is YFSETQ.

Sequenced material: peripheral blood. The origin of this receptor is a human donor in a cohort sampled during active COVID-19. The V call is TRBV5-1, the J call TRBJ2-5; 13 bases are a match to TRBD2. As DNA, the CDR3 is TGCGCCAGCAGCACGGCGACTAGCGGGGGGTTACAAGAGACCCAGTACTTC. It specifies CASSTATSGGLQETQYF.